The 14 T cell receptor beta chains below were found in one sample sequenced in a study of PD-L1 blockade in urothelial cancer. Time point noted: pretreatment peripheral blood. Libraries were prepared by immunoSEQ multiplex PCR; TCRdb keeps only in-frame clonotypes and omits some of them. The data contain 70,000 to 80,000 clones, around 85% of them seen just once; the ten biggest clones take up about 6.2%. The source was PBMCs, collected around atezolizumab (anti-PD-L1) treatment. Receptors originate from a man aged 35 to 55 with urothelial cancer.

The V gene is TRBV11-3, the J gene TRBJ1-1; 9 positions agree with TRBD1. The CDR3 has 15 residues. V shed 5 bases, J shed 3 bases, and the junction held 7 bases outside the gene matches. The germline gives CDR1 SGHNT, CDR2 YENEEA. For the CDR3, the DNA is TGTGCCAGCAGCGGGACAGGGTCGGGGGACACTGAAGCTTTCTTT. Translated, it gives CASSGTGSGDTEAFF.

This clone is a singleton in its sample. This sequence joins TRBV7-9 and TRBJ2-1; 8 nucleotides line up with TRBD2. The CDR3 spans 15 residues. Germline-derived CDR1 and CDR2 are SEHNR and FQNEAQ (reference sequence). J gave up 3 bases and V 3 bases, and 4 bases lay outside the gene matches. The CDR3 nucleotides are TGTGCCAGCAGCTTCGGACTAGCTGACTACAATGAGCAGTTCTTC. This gives the protein CASSFGLADYNEQFF.

V usage is TRBV28 and J usage is TRBJ2-7; 7 positions agree with TRBD1. This CDR3 comprises 16 residues. Germline lookup yields CDR1 MDHEN and CDR2 SYDVKM. The V gene end was trimmed by 4 bases and the J gene end by 2 bases; junction bases not matched to a gene: 11. DNA for the CDR3: TGTGCCAGCAGTTCGCTGCCGGGACAGCTTACCTACGAGCAGTACTTC. Its translation is CASSSLPGQLTYEQYF.

The genes are TRBV28 and TRBJ1-2; the D gene is possibly TRBD1 (5 bases). Trimming stripped 4 bases from V and 3 bases from J, with 9 bases between. CDR3 length: 13 residues. The germline V gene has CDR1 MDHEN and CDR2 SYDVKM. Here the CDR3 reads CASSSRQYYGYTF. The DNA for the CDR3 is TGTGCCAGCAGTTCCCGACAGTACTATGGCTACACCTTC.

The chain is built from TRBV18 and TRBJ1-2; tentative D call: TRBD1 (5 bases). Germline-derived CDR1 and CDR2 are KGHSH and LQKENI. The CDR3 is 13 amino acids. The V end lost 8 bases, the J end lost 6 bases, and 16 bases lay between the germline ends. CDR3 region: CASALGQMDGYTF. DNA for the CDR3: TGTGCCAGCGCCCTGGGGCAAATGGATGGCTACACCTTC.

The chain joins TRBV5-1 to TRBJ2-1; perhaps TRBD1 as D (6 bases). The V gene lost 3 bases and the J gene lost 3 bases, with 7 bases spanning the gap. The CDR3 has 13 residues. Germline V gives CDR1 SGHRS, CDR2 YFSETQ. The CDR3 DNA reads as TGCGCCAGCAGCTCGGACAGCTACAATGAGCAGTTCTTC. This gives the protein CASSSDSYNEQFF.

The rearrangement links TRBV18 to TRBJ1-5; TRBD1 aligns across 12 bases. With 6 bases clipped from V and 4 bases from J, the junction kept 4 bases outside the gene matches. Germline loops: CDR1 KGHSH, CDR2 LQKENI. CDR3 length: 15 residues. The DNA for the CDR3 is TGTGCCAGCTCCCCGGGACAGGGGGCAAATCAGCCCCAGCATTTT. Protein sequence: CASSPGQGANQPQHF.

The CDR3 sequence: CASSARQGEAFF. DNA for the CDR3: TGTGCCAGCAGCGCTCGACAGGGAGAAGCTTTCTTT. This sequence joins TRBV21-1 and TRBJ1-1; the D call TRBD1 from the table was never checked on the DNA. TRBV21-1 is tagged as a pseudogene. The CDR3 has 12 amino acids.

V gene TRBV11-2 combines with J gene TRBJ1-5; 7 bases map to TRBD1. The CDR3 sequence is 15 residues long. Germline V gene sequence: CDR1 SGHAT, CDR2 FQNNGV. J lost 3 bases, V lost 5 bases, and 7 bases had no gene match. Written as DNA, the CDR3 is TGTGCCAGCAGCCGACAGGGCCAAGTCAATCAGCCCCAGCATTTT. Translated: CASSRQGQVNQPQHF.

The chain carries TRBV6-5 and TRBJ2-2; TRBD2 matches at 9 bases. V lost 4 bases, J lost 8 bases, and 11 bases stayed unmatched. The CDR3 has 16 amino acids. CDR1 is MNHEY, CDR2 SVGAGI, per germline. CDR3 residues: CASSSPGTSIFGELFF. CDR3 sequence (DNA): TGTGCCAGCAGTTCCCCCGGGACTAGCATTTTTGGGGAGCTGTTTTTT.

The V call is TRBV5-1, the J call TRBJ2-5; 9 bases are shared with TRBD2. In germline, CDR1 is SGHRS, CDR2 YFSETQ. The CDR3 covers 15 residues. After removal of 4 bases from V and 5 bases from J, the junction contained 9 bases not matched to a gene. CDR3 amino acids: CASSAIAGAGETQYF. The CDR3 nucleotides are TGCGCCAGCAGCGCGATAGCGGGAGCGGGTGAGACCCAGTACTTC. The whole variable domain, remainder taken from reference TRBV5-1 and TRBJ2-5, is KAGVTQTPRYLIKTRGQQVTLSCSPISGHRSVSWYQQTPGQGLQFLFEYFSETQRNKGNFPGRFSGRQFSNSRSEMNVSTLELGDSALYLCASSAIAGAGETQYFGPGTRLLVL.

This chain joins TRBV13 and TRBJ2-1; 8 nucleotides match TRBD2. CDR3 size: 16 residues. The germline V gene encodes CDR1 PRHDT and CDR2 FYEKMQ (reference sequence). V lost 1 base and J lost 7; bases outside the gene matches: 9. In nucleotides, the CDR3 is TGTGCCAGCAGCTTAGAGGCGGGAGGTATTGTGAATGAGCAGTTCTTC. Its protein is CASSLEAGGIVNEQFF. The full variable domain, its missing parts supplied by reference TRBV13 and TRBJ2-1, is AAGVIQSPRHLIKEKRETATLKCYPIPRHDTVYWYQQGPGQDPQFLISFYEKMQSDKGSIPDRFSAQQFSDYHSELNMSSLELGDSALYFCASSLEAGGIVNEQFFGPGTRLTVL.

This clone was picked up a small number of times. The chain is built from TRBV7-9 and TRBJ1-1; D remains unclear. CDR1 is SEHNR, CDR2 FQNEAQ, per germline (reference sequence). The germline V and J ends were trimmed by 1 base and 4 bases, with 16 bases remaining between them. The CDR3 spans 16 residues. The CDR3 region is CASSLVPGMVGTEAFF. CDR3 DNA: TGTGCCAGCAGCTTAGTCCCGGGTATGGTGGGCACTGAAGCTTTCTTT. Full variable domain (outside the CDR3, taken from reference TRBV7-9 and TRBJ1-1): DTGVSQNPRHKITKRGQNVTFRCDPISEHNRLYWYRQTLGQGPEFLTYFQNEAQLEKSRLLSDRFSAERPKGSFSTLEIQRTEQGDSAMYLCASSLVPGMVGTEAFFGQGTRLTVV.

This sequence joins TRBV10-2 and TRBJ2-1; 11 bases line up with TRBD2. The V segment lost 6 bases and the J segment 6 bases; nucleotides outside the gene matches: 4. The CDR3 spans 14 residues. Germline CDR1 is WSHSY and CDR2 is SAAADI. The CDR3 coding sequence is TGCGCCAGCAGAGATAGCGGGAGGGGCAATGAGCAGTTCTTC. It encodes CASRDSGRGNEQFF.